The rows below give T cell receptor beta chains drawn from one sample of a study of blood T cell repertoires in COVID-19. TCRdb keeps only in-frame clones here, not all; method: immunoSEQ multiplex PCR. The table includes around 400,000 clones, 80% to 90% detected once. Specimen: peripheral blood. All receptors come from a woman aged 55-69 years with COVID-19, enrolled during active disease. CDR3s include the opening cysteine and the closing phenylalanine or tryptophan. The D gene is left open where the match is weak. Part of the rows lack a size; the others show once, few, many or a class for expanded clones.

j_call d_call clone_size v_call cdr3_nt cdr3_aa
TRBJ2-6 - - TRBV28 TGTGCCAGCAGTGGGGGGTACTCTGGGGCCAACGTCCTGACTTTC CASSGGYSGANVLTF
TRBJ2-7 TRBD2 - TRBV3-1/TRBV3-2 TGTGCCAGCAGCCAACACACAGCGGGACGGGGGGAGCAGTACTTC CASSQHTAGRGEQYF
TRBJ1-2 - - TRBV11-2 TGTGCCAGCAGCAACCAGCTAGCTCTATATGGCTACACCTTC CASSNQLALYGYTF
TRBJ1-2 TRBD1 few TRBV5-6 TGTGCCAGCAGCCCGGACAGGGGCTATGGCTACACCTTC CASSPDRGYGYTF
TRBJ2-5 TRBD2 - TRBV4-1 TGCGCCAGCAGCCTCGCTGCCCCTAGCGGGGGCCCCCAAGAGACCCAGTACTTC CASSLAAPSGGPQETQYF
TRBJ1-3 - - TRBV5-1 TGCGCCAGCAGCTTGGACCCAGGGCTCACCGGAAACACCATATATTTT CASSLDPGLTGNTIYF
TRBJ1-3 TRBD1 - TRBV18 TGTGCCAGCTCACTGGACAGGGCCTCTGGAAACACCATATATTTT CASSLDRASGNTIYF
TRBJ2-3 - - TRBV15 TGTGCCACCAGCAGAGAATGGAGGGCCACAGATACGCAGTATTTT CATSREWRATDTQYF
TRBJ1-5 - - TRBV6-5 TGTGCCAGCAGCAGGGTTGGGAATCAGCCCCAGCATTTT CASSRVGNQPQHF
TRBJ2-5 TRBD2 - TRBV11-1 TGTGCCAGCAGCCTTCAGCGGGGGGGCTGGGAGACCCAGTACTTC CASSLQRGGWETQYF
TRBJ1-1 TRBD1 - TRBV7-8 TGTGCCAGCAGCCTGACGACAGGGAGCACTGAAGCTTTCTTT CASSLTTGSTEAFF
TRBJ1-5 - - TRBV28 TGTGCCAGCAGTAGGGACCAGGGGCATCAGCCCCAGCATTTT CASSRDQGHQPQHF
TRBJ1-6 - - TRBV6-5 TGTGCCAGCAACCAGTGGGGAGCGAATTCACCCCTCCACTTT CASNQWGANSPLHF
TRBJ2-7 TRBD1 - TRBV5-1 TGCGCCAGCAGATCAACAGGGGGCGCTCGCCTCGACGAGCAGTACTTC CASRSTGGARLDEQYF
TRBJ1-6 - - TRBV3-1/TRBV3-2 TGTGCCAGCAGCCAAGATATCCTGAGCTCCTATAATTCACCCCTCCACTTT CASSQDILSSYNSPLHF
TRBJ2-2 TRBD1 - TRBV19 TGTGCCAGTAGCCCGACAGGGGGCGTCACCGGGGAGCTGTTTTTT CASSPTGGVTGELFF
TRBJ2-1 TRBD2 - TRBV7-3 TGTGCCAGCAGCCCAATGCTAGCGGGGGGGCCGAATGAGCAGTTCTTC CASSPMLAGGPNEQFF
TRBJ2-5 TRBD2 - TRBV28 TGTGCCAGCAGTTCAAGACTAGCGGGGGGGCGGGAGACCCAGTACTTC CASSSRLAGGRETQYF
TRBJ1-5 TRBD1 - TRBV6-6 TGTGCCAGCAGCCGAGGGACAGGGGACGCTGGCAATCAGCCCCAGCATTTT CASSRGTGDAGNQPQHF
TRBJ2-7 TRBD1 - TRBV5-1 TGCGCCAGCAGCCTTCGACAGGGGGGTCACGAGCAGTACTTC CASSLRQGGHEQYF
TRBJ1-1 - once TRBV19 TGTGCCAGTAGTATAGATGGGGGGATCAACACTGAAGCTTTCTTT CASSIDGGINTEAFF
TRBJ2-7 - - TRBV28 TGTGCCAGCACTACGGGGACCTACGAGCAGTACTTC CASTTGTYEQYF
TRBJ1-4 - - TRBV9 TGTGCCAGCAGCGTAAACTTTGACAGGCGGGAAAAACTGTTTTTT CASSVNFDRREKLFF
TRBJ1-5 - - TRBV9 TGTGCCAGCAGCGTAGGCGGGACTAGCAATCAGCCCCAGCATTTT CASSVGGTSNQPQHF
TRBJ1-1 - - TRBV5-1 TGCGCCAGCAGTTTGGGGAGTTCTGAAGCTTTCTTT CASSLGSSEAFF
TRBJ2-1 - once TRBV5-1 TGCGCCAGCCGTTCGGGGGAGTCCTACAATGAGCAGTTCTTC CASRSGESYNEQFF
TRBJ1-1 - - TRBV19 TGTGCCAGTAGTATCCCCCGACACGGAGGTGAAGCTTTCTTT CASSIPRHGGEAFF
TRBJ1-1 - - TRBV7-2 TGTGCCAGCAGCCCCCAGGGAGCGGGAGCTTTCTTT CASSPQGAGAFF
TRBJ2-7 TRBD2 - TRBV27 TGTGCCAGCAAAACTAGCGGGGGGGCCCCTTATCACTTC CASKTSGGAPYHF
TRBJ2-6 - - TRBV7-2 TGTGCCAGCAGCTCACAGGGTCCCGGGGCCAACGTCCTGACTTTC CASSSQGPGANVLTF
TRBJ2-3 - - TRBV15 TGTGCCACCAGCAGACCACCCGGGAGCACAGATACGCAGTATTTT CATSRPPGSTDTQYF
TRBJ2-1 TRBD2 - TRBV5-1 TGCGCCAGCACCTTCGGGCTAGCGGGAGATGAGCAGTTCTTC CASTFGLAGDEQFF
TRBJ2-1 TRBD1 - TRBV6-5 TGTGCCAGCAGCTACGGACAGGGGTACTCCTACAATGAGCAGTTCTTC CASSYGQGYSYNEQFF
TRBJ2-3 - - TRBV28 TGTGCCAGCAGTCTTAGGGTGGGACTGACTAGTGATACGCAGTATTTT CASSLRVGLTSDTQYF
TRBJ1-6 - - TRBV5-1 TGCGCCAGCAGCGAAGCGACCAGCGGCACCCTCCACTTT CASSEATSGTLHF
TRBJ1-1 - - TRBV5-1 TGCGCCAGCAGCCCGCTTTTTGAGGTCACTGAAGCTTTCTTT CASSPLFEVTEAFF
TRBJ2-1 TRBD1 - TRBV28 TGTGCCAGCAGGGGGATAGGGACAGCCTCCTACAATGAGCAGTTCTTC CASRGIGTASYNEQFF
TRBJ2-7 TRBD1 - TRBV7-3 TGTGCCAGCAGCTTAGCGAGGGGGCATGAGCAGTACTTC CASSLARGHEQYF
TRBJ2-1 - - TRBV19 TGTGCCAGTAGCCAGGACTTTTACAATGAGCAGTTCTTC CASSQDFYNEQFF
TRBJ2-3 - - TRBV7-2 TGTGCCAGCAGCTCCGGGACTCCAATAGGGAGAGATACGCAGTATTTT CASSSGTPIGRDTQYF
TRBJ1-2 TRBD1 - TRBV12-5 TGTGCTAGTGCCGGGACAGGGCATGGCTACACCTTC CASAGTGHGYTF